This T cell receptor (beta chain) was retrieved from a study of T cell responses to AZD1222 COVID-19 vaccine (dated by TCRdb to the early 2020s). For context, the study as a whole: AZD1222 recipients given second doses at about 4 weeks or at about 12 weeks were pooled, since spike-specific TCR depth and breadth were not found to differ between the two schedules. TCR sequencing covered 230 or so trial participants: some 210 given two doses of AZD1222 and approximately 26 given two doses of MenACWY control vaccine. Enrollment into the trials was organized by age into subgroups of 18-55, 56-69 and 70-plus years, and those subgroups contained about 150, 27 and 61 TCR-sequenced participants, respectively.

This clone appeared once. The clone's antigen remains unknown. Base qualities are missing; no much larger clone stands one base away. This specimen's time point label, per the study, means: baseline before first vaccination. Vaccinee samples came from UK trials COV001 and COV002, including a single-blind randomized controlled phase 2/3 trial of AZD1222 (ChAdOx1 nCoV-19) in healthy adults. For TCRbeta chain sequencing, PBMC samples were collected from trial participants at day 0 and at day 28 after the second dose. V is reduced by 3 bases and J by 6 bases, leaving a spacing of 9 bases between them. The CDR3 goes from the cysteine to the phenylalanine over 14 residues. Only CDR3 DNA remains: 42 bases, in frame from the first base. Looking up the germline V gene yields CDR1 SGHAT and CDR2 FQNNGV. The CDR3 regions of human TCRbeta chains were subjected to immunosequencing. On the study's bioinformatics: TCRs in the repertoires were matched against a reference library of SARS-CoV-2-specific TCRs that had been generated with the MIRA antigen-specificity platform. Breadth was defined as the fraction of unique TCRs that were SARS-CoV-2-associated. Depth was defined as the fraction of total T cells that were SARS-CoV-2-associated. Using the MIRA data, every spike-specific TCR was mapped to the spike region that the TCR reacted to and assigned to either a CD4 or a CD8 class. Log10-transformed breadth and depth values were compared by one-way ANOVA with Sidak's multiple comparisons tests. TCRdb's version of the immuneACCESS table is confined to in-frame rearrangements and falls short of the full clone set. An unresolved V gene accounts for under half of the shortfall where checked; the remainder is of unknown origin. V and J calls and clone size are given by that table; D and trimming were obtained from the DNA. The sample records more than 110,000 clones, 89% of which are singletons. The top ten constitute 4% to 5% of the sample.

Overall study results and their limits: Participants were mostly white British and included more females than males, and it was suggested by the authors that clonal diversity may have been underestimated. After two AZD1222 doses, both the breadth and the depth of spike-specific TCRs were significantly higher than at day 0 and than in MenACWY recipients. Vaccine-associated CD4 TCRs spanned the whole spike protein, with dominant responses in regions 160-218 and 743-854. The 56-69-year group was small, and its depth increase did not reach significance, likely because of low power. Reportedly, almost half of the unique spike-specific TCRs recognized epitopes lying outside the regions that are mutated in the B.1.351 and B.1.1.7 variants. Conclusions about previously exposed vaccinees were limited because only 6 or 7 AZD1222 recipients were SARS-CoV-2 seropositive at baseline. Because no samples from the day 14 peak response were available, repertoires could be characterized only after the peak T cell response.

The source material was peripheral blood, sampled on day 0 of AZD1222 vaccination. The chain joins TRBV11-2 to TRBJ1-6, and the D gene may be TRBD1, 6 bases matching. This receptor was identified in an adult in good health. The CDR3 region reads CASSLRTANSPLHF. The DNA is as follows: TGTGCCAGCAGCTTGCGGACAGCTAATTCACCCCTCCACTTT.